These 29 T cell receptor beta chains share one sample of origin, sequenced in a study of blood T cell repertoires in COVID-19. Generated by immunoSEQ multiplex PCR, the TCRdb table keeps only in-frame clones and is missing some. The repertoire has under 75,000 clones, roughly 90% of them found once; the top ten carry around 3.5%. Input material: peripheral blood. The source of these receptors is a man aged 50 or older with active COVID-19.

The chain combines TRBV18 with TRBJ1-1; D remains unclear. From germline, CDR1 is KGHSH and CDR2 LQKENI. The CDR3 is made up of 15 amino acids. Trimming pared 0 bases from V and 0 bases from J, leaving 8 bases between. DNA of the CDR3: TGTGCCAGCTCACCACCCTCCCGGTTGAACACTGAAGCTTTCTTT. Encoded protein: CASSPPSRLNTEAFF.

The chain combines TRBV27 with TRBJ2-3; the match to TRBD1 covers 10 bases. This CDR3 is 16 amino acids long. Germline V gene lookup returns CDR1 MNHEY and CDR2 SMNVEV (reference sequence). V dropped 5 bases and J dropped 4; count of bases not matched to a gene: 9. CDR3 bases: TGTGCCAGCAGTCCCCAAGGGGGGACAGGGGCAGATACGCAGTATTTT. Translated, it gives CASSPQGGTGADTQYF.

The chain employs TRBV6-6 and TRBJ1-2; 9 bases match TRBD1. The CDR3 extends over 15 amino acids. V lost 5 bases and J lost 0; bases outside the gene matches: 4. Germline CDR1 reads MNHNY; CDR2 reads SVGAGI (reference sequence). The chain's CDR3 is CASSPGDRANYGYTF. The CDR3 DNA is TGTGCCAGCAGTCCAGGGGACAGGGCTAACTATGGCTACACCTTC.

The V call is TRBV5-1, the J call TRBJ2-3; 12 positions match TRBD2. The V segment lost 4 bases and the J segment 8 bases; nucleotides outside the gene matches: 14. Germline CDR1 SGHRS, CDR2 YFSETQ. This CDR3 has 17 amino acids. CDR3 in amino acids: CASSPDPLAGGSGTQYF. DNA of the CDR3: TGCGCCAGCAGCCCGGATCCTCTAGCGGGGGGGTCGGGTACGCAGTATTTT.

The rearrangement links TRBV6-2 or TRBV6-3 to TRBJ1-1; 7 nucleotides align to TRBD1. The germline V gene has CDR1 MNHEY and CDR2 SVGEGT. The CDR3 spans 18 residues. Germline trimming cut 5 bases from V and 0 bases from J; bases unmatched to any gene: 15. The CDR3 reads CASSTWDSSHTMNTEAFF. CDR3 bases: TGTGCCAGCAGTACTTGGGACAGCTCCCACACCATGAACACTGAAGCTTTCTTT.

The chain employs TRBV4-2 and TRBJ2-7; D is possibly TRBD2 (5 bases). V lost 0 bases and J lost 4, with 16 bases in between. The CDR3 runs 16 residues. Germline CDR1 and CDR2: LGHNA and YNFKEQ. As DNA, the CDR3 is TGTGCCAGCAGCCAAGATACCACTCGGGGTTTATACGAGCAGTACTTC. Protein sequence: CASSQDTTRGLYEQYF.

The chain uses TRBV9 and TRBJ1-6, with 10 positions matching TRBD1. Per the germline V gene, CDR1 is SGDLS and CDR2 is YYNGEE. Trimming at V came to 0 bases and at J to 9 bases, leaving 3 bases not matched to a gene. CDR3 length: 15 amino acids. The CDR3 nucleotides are TGTGCCAGCAGCGTAGGGACAGGGGGTTCTTCACCCCTCCACTTT. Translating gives CASSVGTGGSSPLHF.

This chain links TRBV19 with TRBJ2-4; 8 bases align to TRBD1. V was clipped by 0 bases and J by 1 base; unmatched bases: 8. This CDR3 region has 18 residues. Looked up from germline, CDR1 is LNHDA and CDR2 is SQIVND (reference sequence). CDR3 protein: CASSIEGSTGVAKNIQYF. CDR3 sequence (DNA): TGTGCCAGTAGTATAGAGGGGTCGACAGGGGTGGCCAAAAACATTCAGTACTTC. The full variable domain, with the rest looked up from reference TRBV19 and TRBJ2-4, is DGGITQSPKYLFRKEGQNVTLSCEQNLNHDAMYWYRQDPGQGLRLIYYSQIVNDFQKGDIAEGYSVSREKKESFPLTVTSAQKNPTAFYLCASSIEGSTGVAKNIQYFGAGTRLSVL.

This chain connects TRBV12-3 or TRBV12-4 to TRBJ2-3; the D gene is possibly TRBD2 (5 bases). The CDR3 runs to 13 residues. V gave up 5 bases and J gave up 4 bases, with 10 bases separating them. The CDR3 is CASSGSSADTQYF. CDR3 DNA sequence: TGTGCCAGCAGTGGGAGTTCGGCAGATACGCAGTATTTT.

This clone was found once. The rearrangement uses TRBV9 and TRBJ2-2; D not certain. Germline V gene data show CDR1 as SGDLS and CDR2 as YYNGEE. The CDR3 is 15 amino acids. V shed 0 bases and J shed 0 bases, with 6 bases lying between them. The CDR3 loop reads CASSVATANTGELFF. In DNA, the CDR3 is TGTGCCAGCAGCGTAGCAACAGCGAACACCGGGGAGCTGTTTTTT.

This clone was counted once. Here the CDR3 reads CASSQGLAGRETQYF. In DNA form, the CDR3 reads TGCGCCAGCAGCCAAGGACTAGCGGGGAGAGAGACCCAGTACTTC. V usage is TRBV4-1 and J usage is TRBJ2-5; 11 positions match TRBD2. The V and J ends lost 1 base and 4 bases, in that order; junction bases with no gene match: 2. The germline V gene has CDR1 MGHRA and CDR2 YSYEKL. This CDR3 has 15 amino acids.

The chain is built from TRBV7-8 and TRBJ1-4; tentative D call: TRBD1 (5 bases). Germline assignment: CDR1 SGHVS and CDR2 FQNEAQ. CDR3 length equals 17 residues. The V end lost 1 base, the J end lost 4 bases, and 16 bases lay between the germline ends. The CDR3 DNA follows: TGTGCCAGCAGCTTAGTTCGTATACGGCAGGGTAATGAAAAACTGTTTTTT. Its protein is CASSLVRIRQGNEKLFF.

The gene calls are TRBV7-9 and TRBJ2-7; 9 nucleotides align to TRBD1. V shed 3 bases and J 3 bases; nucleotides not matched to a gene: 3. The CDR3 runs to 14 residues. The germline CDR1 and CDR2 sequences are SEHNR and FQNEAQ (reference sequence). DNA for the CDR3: TGTGCCAGCAGCTTCCTGACAGGGGGCTACGAGCAGTACTTC. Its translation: CASSFLTGGYEQYF.

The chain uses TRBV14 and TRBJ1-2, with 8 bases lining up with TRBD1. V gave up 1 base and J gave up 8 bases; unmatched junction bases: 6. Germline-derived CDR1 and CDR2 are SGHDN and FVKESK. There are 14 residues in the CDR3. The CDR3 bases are TGTGCCAGCAGCCAAGCGGCAGGGGGCTCCGGCTACACCTTC. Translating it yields CASSQAAGGSGYTF.

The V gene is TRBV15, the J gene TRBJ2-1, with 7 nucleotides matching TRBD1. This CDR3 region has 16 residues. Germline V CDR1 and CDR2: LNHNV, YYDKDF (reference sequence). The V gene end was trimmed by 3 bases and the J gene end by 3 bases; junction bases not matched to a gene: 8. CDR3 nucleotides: TGTGCCACCAGCAGTAGTGTAGGACAGGACTACAATGAGCAGTTCTTC. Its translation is CATSSSVGQDYNEQFF.

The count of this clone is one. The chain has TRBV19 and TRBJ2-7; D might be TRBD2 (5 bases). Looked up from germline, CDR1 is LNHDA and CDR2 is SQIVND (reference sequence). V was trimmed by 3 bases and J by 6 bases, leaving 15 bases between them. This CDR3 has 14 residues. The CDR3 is CASSITWGVGEQYF. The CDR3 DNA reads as TGTGCCAGTAGTATCACATGGGGAGTGGGCGAGCAGTACTTC.

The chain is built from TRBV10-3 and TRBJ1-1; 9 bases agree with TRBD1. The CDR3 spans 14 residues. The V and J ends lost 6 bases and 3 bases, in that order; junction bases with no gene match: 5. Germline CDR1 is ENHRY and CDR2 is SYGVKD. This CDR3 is CAIRWTGADTEAFF. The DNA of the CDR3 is TGTGCCATCAGATGGACAGGGGCGGACACTGAAGCTTTCTTT.

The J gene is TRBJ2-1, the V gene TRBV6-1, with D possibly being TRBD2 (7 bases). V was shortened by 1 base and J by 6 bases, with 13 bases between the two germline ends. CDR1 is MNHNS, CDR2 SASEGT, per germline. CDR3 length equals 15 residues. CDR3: CASSEVGGAFNEQFF. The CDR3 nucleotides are TGTGCCAGCAGTGAAGTTGGGGGGGCCTTCAATGAGCAGTTCTTC.

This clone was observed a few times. Here the CDR3 DNA reads TGTGCCAGCAGAAGACAGGCTAATCAGCCCCAGCATTTT. Amino acids: CASRRQANQPQHF. This rearrangement joins TRBV7-2 to TRBJ1-5; possible D gene TRBD1, 6 bases. This CDR3 is built from 13 residues. The germline CDR1 and CDR2 sequences are SGHTA and FQGNSA. V was shortened by 6 bases and J by 4 bases, with 10 bases between the two germline ends.

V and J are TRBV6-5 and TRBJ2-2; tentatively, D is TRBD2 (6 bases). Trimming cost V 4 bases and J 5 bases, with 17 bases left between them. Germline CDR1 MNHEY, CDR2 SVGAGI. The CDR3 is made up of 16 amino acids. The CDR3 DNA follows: TGTGCCAGCAGTTCTGGGAGGCTCCACATAACCGGGGAGCTGTTTTTT. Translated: CASSSGRLHITGELFF.

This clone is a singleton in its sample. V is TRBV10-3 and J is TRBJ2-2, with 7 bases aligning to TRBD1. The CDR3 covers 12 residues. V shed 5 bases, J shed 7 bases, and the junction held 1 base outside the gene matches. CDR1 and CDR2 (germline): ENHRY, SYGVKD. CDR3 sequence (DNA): TGTGCCATCAGTACAGGGGTCGGGGAGCTGTTTTTT. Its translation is CAISTGVGELFF.

The CDR3 sequence is CASSRDRARVNTQYF. CDR3 DNA: TGTGCCAGCAGCCGGGACAGGGCCAGGGTAAATACGCAGTATTTT. J is TRBJ2-3 and V is TRBV7-2; 9 bases align to TRBD1. The V segment lost 5 bases and the J segment 7 bases; nucleotides outside the gene matches: 10. The CDR3 is made up of 15 amino acids. Germline V gene sequence: CDR1 SGHTA, CDR2 FQGNSA.

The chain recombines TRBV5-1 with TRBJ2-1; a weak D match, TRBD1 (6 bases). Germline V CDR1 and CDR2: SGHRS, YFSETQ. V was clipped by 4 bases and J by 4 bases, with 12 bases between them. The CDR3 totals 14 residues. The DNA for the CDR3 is TGCGCCAGCAGCAGGCAGGGGTCTTACAATGAGCAGTTCTTC. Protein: CASSRQGSYNEQFF.

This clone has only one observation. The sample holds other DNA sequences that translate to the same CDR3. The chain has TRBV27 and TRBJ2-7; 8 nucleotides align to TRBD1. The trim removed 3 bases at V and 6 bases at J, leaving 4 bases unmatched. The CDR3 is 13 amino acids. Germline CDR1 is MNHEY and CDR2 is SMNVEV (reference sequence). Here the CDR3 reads CASSFGDRGEQYF. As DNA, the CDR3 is TGTGCCAGCAGTTTTGGAGACAGGGGCGAGCAGTACTTC.

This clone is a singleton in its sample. The CDR3 reads CASGGASYNEQFF. CDR3 nucleotides: TGTGCCAGCGGGGGGGCCTCCTACAATGAGCAGTTCTTC. This rearrangement joins TRBV7-2 to TRBJ2-1, with D tentatively TRBD2 (7 bases). CDR3 length: 13 amino acids. Trimming left V 8 bases short and J 0 bases short, with 8 bases between. Germline lookup yields CDR1 SGHTA and CDR2 FQGNSA.

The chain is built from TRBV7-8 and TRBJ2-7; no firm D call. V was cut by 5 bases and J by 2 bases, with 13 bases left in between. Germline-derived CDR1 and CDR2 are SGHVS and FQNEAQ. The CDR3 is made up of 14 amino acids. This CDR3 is CASSTLTRTYEQYF. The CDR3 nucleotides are TGTGCCAGCAGCACACTGACACGTACCTACGAGCAGTACTTC.

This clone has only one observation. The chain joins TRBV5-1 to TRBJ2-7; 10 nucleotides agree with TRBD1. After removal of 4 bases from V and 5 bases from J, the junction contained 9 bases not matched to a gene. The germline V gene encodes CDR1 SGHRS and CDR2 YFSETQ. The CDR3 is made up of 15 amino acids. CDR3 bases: TGCGCCAGCAGCATCGGGACAGGGGTAAAGAACGAGCAGTACTTC. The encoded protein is CASSIGTGVKNEQYF.

In nucleotides, the CDR3 is TGTGCCAGCAGTTCACTGGAGACCCAGTACTTC. This encodes CASSSLETQYF. The genes are TRBV12-3 or TRBV12-4 and TRBJ2-5; D gene ambiguous. The CDR3 totals 11 residues. The V and J ends lost 4 bases and 5 bases respectively, with 5 bases between them.

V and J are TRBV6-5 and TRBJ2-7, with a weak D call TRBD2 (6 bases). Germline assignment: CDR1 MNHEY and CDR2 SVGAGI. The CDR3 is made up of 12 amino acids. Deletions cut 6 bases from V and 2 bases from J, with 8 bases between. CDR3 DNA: TGTGCCAGCAGCGGGGGACCCTACGAGCAGTACTTC. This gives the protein CASSGGPYEQYF.